This passage covers 29 T cell receptor beta chains from one sample sequenced in a study of CD8 T cells in Susac syndrome. Reverse transcription of roughly 0.45 to 1 ug RNA used random hexamers. TCRdb re-analysed the immunoSEQ multiplex PCR reads in MiXCR, keeping a single row per CDR3 protein. The table records 160,000 or so distinct CDR3 sequences, roughly 94% of them present only once. Specimen: CD8+ T cells from PBMCs. All receptors derive from a human donor with multiple sclerosis.

This rearrangement joins TRBV20-1 to TRBJ1-1, with unresolved D. V lost 0 bases and J 3 bases, leaving 5 bases between the germline ends. Germline CDR1 and CDR2: DFQATT and SNEGSKA (reference sequence). This CDR3 contains 12 residues. CDR3 in amino acids: CSARERYTEAFF. The CDR3 DNA reads TGCAGTGCTAGAGAGCGGTACACTGAAGCTTTCTTT.

J is TRBJ1-2 and V is TRBV30; TRBD1 aligns across 9 bases. The CDR3 has 17 amino acids. Germline-derived CDR1 and CDR2 are GTSNPN and SVGIG (reference sequence). V lost 2 bases and J lost 0; bases outside the gene matches: 10. CDR3 DNA sequence: TGTGCCTGGAGTATCCCGGGACAGGGAGCAGCTAACTATGGCTACACCTTC. Its translation is CAWSIPGQGAANYGYTF. The variable domain in full, completed from reference TRBV30 and TRBJ1-2, reads SQTIHQWPATLVQPVGSPLSLECTVEGTSNPNLYWYRQAAGRGLQLLFYSVGIGQISSEVPQNLSASRPQDRQFILSSKKLLLSDSGFYLCAWSIPGQGAANYGYTFGSGTRLTVV.

This sequence joins TRBV13 and TRBJ2-7; 8 nucleotides line up with TRBD1. V lost 5 bases to trimming and J lost 2 bases; unmatched junction nucleotides: 8. CDR1 PRHDT and CDR2 FYEKMQ come from the germline V gene (reference sequence). This CDR3 contains 15 residues. The CDR3, as DNA: TGTGCCAGCAGCCCGCCACCGGGACAGGCCTACGAGCAGTACTTC. Protein sequence: CASSPPPGQAYEQYF.

The genes are TRBV28 and TRBJ2-3; D call uncertain. V dropped 6 bases and J dropped 5 bases, with 15 bases sitting between them. The CDR3 length is 14 residues. Germline V CDR1 and CDR2: MDHEN, SYDVKM. The DNA for the CDR3 is TGTGCCAGCAGCACAACCCGGATTAGAGATACGCAGTATTTT. As protein: CASSTTRIRDTQYF. The variable domain in full, completed from reference TRBV28 and TRBJ2-3, reads DVKVTQSSRYLVKRTGEKVFLECVQDMDHENMFWYRQDPGLGLRLIYFSYDVKMKEKGDIPEGYSVSREKKERFSLILESASTNQTSMYLCASSTTRIRDTQYFGPGTRLTVL.

The rearrangement uses TRBV20-1 and TRBJ2-5; no reliable D call. The CDR3 runs to 15 residues. Germline lookup yields CDR1 DFQATT and CDR2 SNEGSKA (reference sequence). Deletions cut 5 bases from V and 5 bases from J, with 21 bases between. The CDR3, as DNA: TGCAGTGCTGCACCGCCTACTGCCAGTAGGGAGACCCAGTACTTC. Its translation: CSAAPPTASRETQYF.

The rearrangement joins TRBV7-2 to TRBJ2-7; TRBD2 agrees at 11 bases. The junction had 21 bases not matched to a gene; V was cut back by 4 bases and J by 7 bases. This CDR3 contains 19 residues. In germline, CDR1 is SGHTA, CDR2 FQGNSA. The CDR3 nucleotides read TGTGCCAGCAGCTCCAGCTTAACCCTTTCTAGCGGGGGGTCCTGGGAGCAGTACTTC. Translation: CASSSSLTLSSGGSWEQYF.

The V gene is TRBV30, the J gene TRBJ1-2; 10 bases are shared with TRBD1. There are 14 residues in the CDR3. Losses at the gene ends were 3 bases for V and 8 bases for J; bases not matched to a gene: 9. Looked up from germline, CDR1 is GTSNPN and CDR2 is SVGIG (reference sequence). CDR3 protein: CAWSRRDRGLGYTF. CDR3 coding DNA: TGTGCCTGGAGCCGCCGGGACAGGGGTTTAGGCTACACCTTC.

The rearrangement links TRBV20-1 to TRBJ1-2; a possible D gene is TRBD1 (5 bases). Per the germline V gene, CDR1 is DFQATT and CDR2 is SNEGSKA (reference sequence). This CDR3 region has 16 residues. Trimming stripped 0 bases from V and 1 base from J, with 15 bases between. CDR3 nucleotides: TGCAGTGCTAGAGATTACGGCAGGGAAGATAACTATGGCTACACCTTC. Amino acids: CSARDYGREDNYGYTF.

The chain is built from TRBV30 and TRBJ2-7; D may be TRBD1 or TRBD2 (5 bases each). Germline values: CDR1 GTSNPN, CDR2 SVGIG (reference sequence). The CDR3 extends over 14 amino acids. Trimming pared 2 bases from V and 7 bases from J, leaving 18 bases between. CDR3 nucleotide sequence: TGTGCCTGGAGTCTCTCGGGACCCTGGGGGGAGCAGTACTTC. Its protein product is CAWSLSGPWGEQYF. Full variable domain (missing parts from reference TRBV30 and TRBJ2-7): SQTIHQWPATLVQPVGSPLSLECTVEGTSNPNLYWYRQAAGRGLQLLFYSVGIGQISSEVPQNLSASRPQDRQFILSSKKLLLSDSGFYLCAWSLSGPWGEQYFGPGTRLTVT.

The chain joins TRBV4-3 to TRBJ2-7; 8 nucleotides agree with TRBD2. The CDR3 totals 16 residues. Germline loops: CDR1 LGHNA, CDR2 YSLEER. V was clipped by 0 bases and J by 7 bases; unmatched bases: 11. Here the CDR3 DNA reads TGCGCCAGCAGCCAAGAAGGCCCGGGGGGGCCGGGGGAGCAGTACTTC. This sequence encodes CASSQEGPGGPGEQYF.

J is TRBJ2-3 and V is TRBV7-2; D unclear. The CDR3 runs 15 residues. The germline gives CDR1 SGHTA, CDR2 FQGNSA. The V and J ends lost 5 bases and 4 bases respectively, with 16 bases between them. The CDR3, as DNA: TGTGCCAGCAGCCCTAGTGTGGGGTCCGCAGATACGCAGTATTTT. Translation: CASSPSVGSADTQYF.

The chain recombines TRBV12-3 or TRBV12-4 with TRBJ1-2; D possibly corresponds to TRBD1 (6 bases). This CDR3 is built from 12 residues. V was cut by 4 bases and J by 6 bases, with 9 bases left in between. The CDR3 reads CASSWSGDGYTF. CDR3 DNA: TGTGCCAGCAGTTGGTCAGGGGATGGCTACACCTTC.

The J gene is TRBJ2-3, the V gene TRBV4-1; D ambiguous. In germline, CDR1 is MGHRA, CDR2 YSYEKL. This CDR3 is built from 14 residues. V lost 4 bases and J 2 bases, leaving 10 bases between the germline ends. The CDR3 here is CASSPVKDTDTQYF. CDR3 nucleotides: TGCGCCAGCAGCCCGGTAAAGGACACAGATACGCAGTATTTT.

The chain joins TRBV13 to TRBJ2-7; 7 bases are a match to TRBD2. CDR1 is PRHDT, CDR2 FYEKMQ, per germline (reference sequence). V lost 4 bases, J lost 4 bases, and 10 bases stayed unmatched. This CDR3 spans 15 amino acids. The CDR3 region is CASSWAGEGKYEQYF. CDR3 sequence (DNA): TGTGCCAGCAGCTGGGCCGGGGAGGGAAAGTACGAGCAGTACTTC.

V and J are TRBV5-4 and TRBJ1-2; D unresolved. CDR3 size: 15 residues. The V end lost 0 bases, the J end lost 0 bases, and 9 bases lay between the germline ends. Germline CDR1 is SGHNT and CDR2 is YYREEE (reference sequence). The CDR3 bases are TGTGCCAGCAGCTTGGTCGCCAAACCTAACTATGGCTACACCTTC. Its protein is CASSLVAKPNYGYTF.

This chain connects TRBV12-3 or TRBV12-4 to TRBJ1-1; TRBD1 matches 7 bases. The CDR3 has 13 amino acids. V was pared by 6 bases and J by 7 bases, with 8 bases of the junction left unmatched. This CDR3 is CASSTGQYSEAFF. CDR3 DNA: TGTGCCAGCAGCACGGGACAGTATAGTGAAGCTTTCTTT.

V is TRBV27 and J is TRBJ1-1; D is unclear. This CDR3 region has 14 residues. V lost 2 bases to trimming and J lost 2 bases, with 9 bases between them. Germline values: CDR1 MNHEY, CDR2 SMNVEV (reference sequence). The CDR3 coding sequence is TGTGCCAGCAGTTTAGGGTTTGGCAACACTGAAGCTTTCTTT. Its translation: CASSLGFGNTEAFF.

The V gene is TRBV6-5, the J gene TRBJ2-1, with D perhaps TRBD2 (6 bases). CDR1 is MNHEY, CDR2 SVGAGI, per germline. The V end lost 5 bases, the J end lost 3 bases, and 14 bases lay between the germline ends. The CDR3 has 15 residues. The CDR3 nucleotides read TGTGCCAGCAGTCAACTAGAGGAGGGCTACAATGAGCAGTTCTTC. Translated: CASSQLEEGYNEQFF.

The chain uses TRBV7-9 and TRBJ2-1; 10 bases map to TRBD2. CDR1 is SEHNR, CDR2 FQNEAQ, per germline (reference sequence). V shed 5 bases, J shed 7 bases, and the junction held 8 bases outside the gene matches. CDR3 length: 15 residues. The CDR3 here is CASSPSGLAVNEQFF. The CDR3 bases are TGTGCCAGCAGCCCCTCAGGACTAGCGGTGAATGAGCAGTTCTTC.

Remarks on this clonotype: The germline gene is not matched at one end of the junction; a read error may be the cause. The chain employs TRBV27 and TRBJ2-1, with TRBD1 matching 8 bases. This CDR3 has 11 amino acids. Germline CDR1 MNHEY, CDR2 SMNVEV (reference sequence). The CDR3 sequence is CASSPGQGQVF. The CDR3 nucleotides are TGTGCCAGCAGTCCCGGACAGGGTCAGGTCTTC.

The chain joins TRBV7-9 to TRBJ2-7, with D unclear. Germline V gives CDR1 SEHNR, CDR2 FQNEAQ (reference sequence). V was shortened by 5 bases and J by 2 bases, with 10 bases between the two germline ends. This CDR3 spans 13 amino acids. This CDR3 reads CASSALSTYEQYF. The DNA of the CDR3 is TGTGCCAGCAGCGCCCTATCAACCTACGAGCAGTACTTC.

This chain uses TRBV7-2 with TRBJ2-7, with TRBD1 identical over 8 bases. Germline CDR1 SGHTA, CDR2 FQGNSA. V shed 6 bases, J shed 0 bases, and the junction held 10 bases outside the gene matches. This CDR3 spans 16 amino acids. The CDR3 nucleotides are TGTGCCAGCAGTTTCTTTATGGGACAGGCCTCCTACGAGCAGTACTTC. It codes for CASSFFMGQASYEQYF.

This rearrangement joins TRBV20-1 to TRBJ1-1, with 7 bases aligning to TRBD1. Germline values: CDR1 DFQATT, CDR2 SNEGSKA (reference sequence). With 3 bases clipped from V and 11 bases from J, the junction kept 12 bases outside the gene matches. The CDR3 extends over 13 amino acids. CDR3 sequence (DNA): TGCAGTGCTAGCGACAGGGATACAGGTGAGGCTTTCTTT. Its translation is CSASDRDTGEAFF.

This clonotype was seen once. J is TRBJ1-5 and V is TRBV12-3 or TRBV12-4; no firm D call. The length of the CDR3 is 13 residues. The germline V and J ends were trimmed by 2 bases and 4 bases, with 6 bases remaining between them. The CDR3 region has the DNA TGTGCCAGCAGTTTAAGTTGGAATCAGCCCCAGCATTTT. It codes for CASSLSWNQPQHF.

The rearrangement joins TRBV29-1 to TRBJ1-2, with TRBD1 matching over 7 bases. After removal of 7 bases from V and 3 bases from J, the junction contained 20 bases not matched to a gene. Germline assignment: CDR1 SQVTM and CDR2 ANQGSEA. The CDR3 covers 17 residues. CDR3 amino acids: CSAGRTGALALDYGYTF. As DNA, the CDR3 is TGCAGCGCGGGTCGAACAGGGGCCCTAGCGTTGGACTATGGCTACACCTTC.

The chain links TRBV5-6 to TRBJ2-2, with D hard to call. With 1 base removed from V and 2 bases from J, the gap between germline ends came to 9 bases. Germline assignment: CDR1 SGHDT and CDR2 YYEEEE. CDR3 length: 15 residues. CDR3 DNA sequence: TGTGCCAGCAGCTTGACAGCATTTAACACCGGGGAGCTGTTTTTT. This encodes CASSLTAFNTGELFF.

J is TRBJ2-1 and V is TRBV6-2 or TRBV6-3; D might be TRBD1 (5 bases). The CDR3 sequence is 15 residues long. The germline CDR1 and CDR2 sequences are MNHEY and SVGEGT. V gave up 6 bases and J gave up 0 bases, with 12 bases separating them. Written as DNA, the CDR3 is TGTGCCAGCAGCCCTCTCGACAGCTCCTACAATGAGCAGTTCTTC. It specifies CASSPLDSSYNEQFF.

This chain links TRBV6-5 with TRBJ2-1; D perhaps matches TRBD1 (5 bases). This CDR3 comprises 12 residues. V was cut by 7 bases and J by 10 bases, with 14 bases left in between. Per the germline V gene, CDR1 is MNHEY and CDR2 is SVGAGI. DNA of the CDR3: TGTGCCAGCACCTCTAACAGGCGGGAGCAGTTCTTC. Its translation is CASTSNRREQFF.

The chain has TRBV7-9 and TRBJ2-1; possibly TRBD1 for D (6 bases). V lost 4 bases, J lost 4 bases, and 17 bases lay in between. This CDR3 region has 16 residues. The V gene's germline CDR1 is SEHNR and CDR2 FQNEAQ (reference sequence). The CDR3 sequence is CASSSTPGEQYNEQFF. The CDR3 DNA reads TGTGCCAGCAGCTCAACCCCAGGGGAGCAGTACAATGAGCAGTTCTTC.